Below, 29 T cell receptor beta chains from the same sample are listed, as sequenced in a study of T cells after yellow fever vaccination (dated by TCRdb to the late 2010s). The method behind the library was 5' RACE. Sequencing was performed on an Illumina HiSeq 2500. TCRdb cleaned the public reads at Q25 with fastp, built clones with MiXCR and kept in-frame beta chains. Rows merge per CDR3 protein into single entries with the most common DNA and genes. The sample table holds under 300,000 distinct CDR3 sequences, of which 10% to 15% were seen once. 0.4% to 0.65% of the sample is held by the ten biggest clonotypes. According to the study, the label for this sample's treatment or condition signals: live attenuated yellow fever vaccine strain. Sequenced material: CD4+ T cells sorted from PBMCs, taken 45 days after the yellow fever booster vaccination. These receptors were obtained from a man aged 25 to 45 who received the YFV17D yellow fever vaccine.

The chain has TRBV20-1 and TRBJ2-3; 7 bases map to TRBD2. The trim removed 6 bases at V and 5 bases at J, leaving 17 bases unmatched. Per the germline V gene, CDR1 is DFQATT and CDR2 is SNEGSKA (reference sequence). There are 16 residues in the CDR3. The CDR3 sequence: CSAQSPLGGRGDTQYF. CDR3 bases: TGCAGTGCGCAATCGCCCCTCGGCGGGAGAGGAGATACGCAGTATTTT.

The chain combines TRBV12-3 or TRBV12-4 with TRBJ2-5; maybe TRBD2 (5 bases). The CDR3 consists of 12 residues. With 8 bases removed from V and 1 base from J, the gap between germline ends came to 8 bases. The CDR3: CASEGAQETQYF. For the CDR3, the DNA is TGTGCCAGCGAGGGAGCCCAAGAGACCCAGTACTTC.

V gene TRBV7-9 combines with J gene TRBJ2-5; D is ambiguous. CDR3 length: 15 residues. Germline V CDR1 and CDR2: SEHNR, FQNEAQ (reference sequence). V was shortened by 0 bases and J by 1 base, with 9 bases between the two germline ends. This CDR3 is CASSLAAVGQETQYF. As DNA, the CDR3 is TGTGCCAGCAGCTTAGCGGCAGTAGGCCAAGAGACCCAGTACTTC.

The gene calls are TRBV18 and TRBJ2-7, with D perhaps TRBD2 (6 bases). Germline CDR1 and CDR2: KGHSH and LQKENI. The CDR3 extends over 13 amino acids. Trimming removed 6 bases from V and 6 bases from J, with 15 bases in between. The CDR3 nucleotides are TGTGCCAGCTCCCCGGTCGCGGGGCTCGAGCAGTACTTC. This gives the protein CASSPVAGLEQYF.

On this clonotype itself: One end of the junction does not line up with germline, which may come from a read error. The J gene is TRBJ2-7, the V gene TRBV7-2, with 11 bases fitting TRBD1. The CDR3 runs to 12 residues. The germline V gene has CDR1 SGHTA and CDR2 FQGNSA. This chain's CDR3 is CASSQGTGGPSF. For the CDR3, the DNA is TGTGCCAGCAGCCAAGGGACAGGGGGGCCCTCTTTC. Using reference TRBV7-2 and TRBJ2-7 for the parts outside the CDR3, the full variable domain is GAGVSQSPSNKVTEKGKDVELRCDPISGHTALYWYRQSLGQGLEFLIYFQGNSAPDKSGLPSDRFSAERTGGSVSTLTIQRTQQEDSAVYLCASSQGTGGPSFGPGTRLTVT.

J is TRBJ2-1 and V is TRBV29-1; 7 bases are shared with TRBD1. The CDR3 runs 14 residues. The junction had 11 bases not matched to a gene; V was cut back by 7 bases and J by 5 bases. Germline assignment: CDR1 SQVTM and CDR2 ANQGSEA. This CDR3 reads CSAQSGTVNNEQFF. For the CDR3, the DNA is TGCAGCGCCCAATCTGGGACAGTAAACAATGAGCAGTTCTTC.

A few counts support this clonotype. V and J are TRBV7-9 and TRBJ2-1, with 12 bases identical to TRBD2. After removal of 4 bases from V and 3 bases from J, the junction contained 7 bases not matched to a gene. This CDR3 comprises 17 residues. Germline loops: CDR1 SEHNR, CDR2 FQNEAQ (reference sequence). In DNA form, the CDR3 reads TGTGCCAGCAGCTACCGACTAGCGGGAGCTATCTACAATGAGCAGTTCTTC. Encoded protein: CASSYRLAGAIYNEQFF.

The chain combines TRBV2 with TRBJ2-3; D unclear. CDR3 length: 13 amino acids. Germline V gene lookup returns CDR1 SNHLY and CDR2 FYNNEI. Trimming removed 7 bases at V and 1 base at J, with 9 bases between. The CDR3 coding sequence is TGTGCCAGCAAACGGGCAGGCACAGATACGCAGTATTTT. It translates to CASKRAGTDTQYF. The full variable domain, in which reference TRBV2 and TRBJ2-3 provide the parts outside the CDR3, is EPEVTQTPSHQVTQMGQEVILRCVPISNHLYFYWYRQILGQKVEFLVSFYNNEISEKSEIFDDQFSVERPDGSNFTLKIRSTKLEDSAMYFCASKRAGTDTQYFGPGTRLTVL.

The chain couples TRBV28 to TRBJ2-4, with D maybe TRBD1 (5 bases). The CDR3 extends over 12 amino acids. Germline CDR1 reads MDHEN; CDR2 reads SYDVKM. The V and J ends lost 9 bases and 9 bases respectively, with 15 bases between them. CDR3 region: CASQLGRGIQYF. In nucleotides, the CDR3 is TGTGCCAGTCAACTGGGGCGAGGCATTCAGTACTTC.

The table lists this clonotype with many counts. This rearrangement joins TRBV20-1 to TRBJ2-7; D gene unclear. The germline V gene has CDR1 DFQATT and CDR2 SNEGSKA (reference sequence). V shed 3 bases and J shed 2 bases, with 11 bases lying between them. The CDR3 is 13 amino acids. The CDR3 spells CSASDGPAYEQYF. The CDR3 DNA reads as TGCAGTGCTAGTGACGGACCAGCCTACGAGCAGTACTTC.

This clonotype has just a few counts. The J gene is TRBJ2-1, the V gene TRBV7-2, with TRBD1 matching 7 bases. The germline V gene encodes CDR1 SGHTA and CDR2 FQGNSA. This CDR3 comprises 15 residues. Trimming took 1 base from V and 6 from J; bases not matched to a gene: 6. CDR3 region: CASSLVGQRFNEQFF. CDR3 in DNA: TGTGCCAGCAGCTTAGTGGGACAGAGGTTCAATGAGCAGTTCTTC.

This clonotype was observed a handful of times. J is TRBJ2-2 and V is TRBV24-1, with 9 bases aligning to TRBD1. The CDR3 has 14 amino acids. Germline V gene lookup returns CDR1 KGHDR and CDR2 SFDVKD. V was pared by 7 bases and J by 2 bases, with 1 base of the junction left unmatched. CDR3 bases: TGTGCCACCAGGGACAGGGGTAACACCGGGGAGCTGTTTTTT. Residues: CATRDRGNTGELFF.

V gene TRBV9 combines with J gene TRBJ2-1; 12 bases agree with TRBD2. The CDR3 runs 15 residues. After removal of 3 bases from V and 7 bases from J, the junction contained 5 bases not matched to a gene. Per germline, CDR1 SGDLS and CDR2 YYNGEE. CDR3 bases: TGTGCCAGCAGCGGGGGGGGACTAGCGGGTAATGAGCAGTTCTTC. This encodes CASSGGGLAGNEQFF.

This chain uses TRBV13 with TRBJ2-3; the D is unclear. V was pared by 4 bases and J by 6 bases, with 8 bases between. The CDR3 has 12 amino acids. The germline V gene encodes CDR1 PRHDT and CDR2 FYEKMQ (reference sequence). For the CDR3, the DNA is TGTGCCAGCAGCTCGCTTGGGGATACGCAGTATTTT. Encoded protein: CASSSLGDTQYF.

Many counts were recorded for this clonotype. This sequence joins TRBV28 and TRBJ2-7; a weak D match, TRBD2 (5 bases). The ends were cut back, 5 bases at V and 5 bases at J, with 16 bases in the middle. Germline V gives CDR1 MDHEN, CDR2 SYDVKM. This CDR3 has 14 residues. The CDR3 here is CASSTPMTINEQYF. CDR3 sequence (DNA): TGTGCCAGCAGTACCCCCATGACTATTAACGAGCAGTACTTC.

The chain combines TRBV5-1 with TRBJ1-1; the D is unclear. V lost 0 bases to trimming and J lost 2 bases, with 14 bases between them. Germline V gene lookup returns CDR1 SGHRS and CDR2 YFSETQ. The CDR3 extends over 16 amino acids. The CDR3 loop is CASSLGHARINTEAFF. The DNA for the CDR3 is TGCGCCAGCAGCTTGGGTCACGCGAGGATAAACACTGAAGCTTTCTTT.

The chain couples TRBV9 to TRBJ2-2; a possible D gene is TRBD1 (6 bases). This CDR3 comprises 16 residues. CDR1 and CDR2 (germline): SGDLS, YYNGEE. Trimming took off 3 bases at V and 2 bases at J, with 14 bases between the two ends. CDR3 loop: CASSARTVPNTGELFF. The CDR3 DNA reads as TGTGCCAGCAGCGCAAGGACAGTCCCTAACACCGGGGAGCTGTTTTTT.

V is TRBV28 and J is TRBJ2-5, with 8 positions matching TRBD1. The J segment lost 5 bases and the V segment lost 6 bases, leaving 8 bases of the junction unmatched. Looked up from germline, CDR1 is MDHEN and CDR2 is SYDVKM. The CDR3 has 14 residues. The CDR3 DNA follows: TGTGCCAGCAGCCGCGACAGGGGTTGGGAGACCCAGTACTTC. This sequence encodes CASSRDRGWETQYF.

The CDR3 nucleotides are TGTGCCAGCAGTAATCCGGGACAGCCCTACGAGCAGTACTTC. The encoded protein is CASSNPGQPYEQYF. The V and J genes are TRBV6-2 or TRBV6-3 and TRBJ2-7; 7 bases map to TRBD1. The V and J ends lost 5 bases and 2 bases, in that order; junction bases with no gene match: 6. The CDR3 is made up of 14 amino acids. CDR1 is MNHEY, CDR2 SVGEGT, per germline.

The table lists this clonotype with a few counts. The chain joins TRBV7-2 to TRBJ1-2, with D unclear. Germline V CDR1 and CDR2: SGHTA, FQGNSA. V lost 5 bases, J lost 0 bases, and 13 bases lay in between. The CDR3 loop spans 15 amino acids. The DNA for the CDR3 is TGTGCCAGCAGCCACCCCGGAACGACTAACTATGGCTACACCTTC. Residues: CASSHPGTTNYGYTF.

The rearrangement uses TRBV5-1 and TRBJ2-5; D perhaps matches TRBD1 (5 bases). Germline CDR1 SGHRS, CDR2 YFSETQ. The CDR3 runs 15 residues. V was trimmed by 1 base and J by 3 bases, leaving 13 bases between them. The CDR3 DNA reads as TGCGCCAGCAGCTTGACAGGCCGGACGGAAGAGACCCAGTACTTC. Translation: CASSLTGRTEETQYF.

V gene TRBV29-1 combines with J gene TRBJ1-2; D ambiguous. Germline loops: CDR1 SQVTM, CDR2 ANQGSEA. V was clipped by 6 bases and J by 3 bases, with 5 bases between them. The length of the CDR3 is 10 residues. CDR3 sequence: CSVEHYGYTF. In DNA, the CDR3 is TGCAGCGTGGAGCACTATGGCTACACCTTC.

This clonotype was seen many times. V usage is TRBV12-3 or TRBV12-4 and J usage is TRBJ1-2; D gene uncertain. There are 14 residues in the CDR3. V was pared by 7 bases and J by 6 bases, with 18 bases between. This CDR3 reads CASTTGGRSNGYTF. The CDR3 DNA sequence: TGTGCCAGCACCACCGGAGGGCGGTCTAATGGCTACACCTTC.

Concerning this clonotype: A clone one base away is much larger, so this may be a read error. This chain connects TRBV5-5 to TRBJ1-2; 7 bases line up with TRBD1. Per the germline V gene, CDR1 is SGHKS and CDR2 is YYEKEE (reference sequence). This CDR3 is 13 amino acids long. The junction had 2 bases not matched to a gene; V was cut back by 4 bases and J by 2 bases. CDR3 amino acids: CASSTTGNYGYTF. Here the CDR3 DNA reads TGTGCCAGCAGCACGACAGGGAACTATGGCTACACCTTC.

This clonotype has just a few counts. V is TRBV20-1 and J is TRBJ2-1; D is ambiguous. Germline V gene lookup returns CDR1 DFQATT and CDR2 SNEGSKA (reference sequence). This CDR3 region has 12 residues. Deletions cut 5 bases from V and 2 bases from J, with 7 bases between. CDR3: CSALRPYNEQFF. CDR3 nucleotides: TGCAGTGCTCTTAGGCCCTACAATGAGCAGTTCTTC.

The rearrangement uses TRBV12-3 or TRBV12-4 and TRBJ2-2; TRBD1 agrees at 7 bases. Trimming cost V 5 bases and J 3 bases; bases outside gene matches: 3. This CDR3 comprises 14 residues. The CDR3 loop is CASSNQGDTGELFF. CDR3 nucleotides: TGTGCCAGCAGTAACCAGGGGGACACCGGGGAGCTGTTTTTT.

Ten or more counts support this clonotype. The chain is built from TRBV7-2 and TRBJ2-1, with a weak D call TRBD2 (6 bases). This CDR3 comprises 15 residues. Germline CDR1 SGHTA, CDR2 FQGNSA. V was clipped by 5 bases and J by 0 bases, with 11 bases between them. CDR3 residues: CASSPAGSSYNEQFF. Written as DNA, the CDR3 is TGTGCCAGCAGCCCGGCGGGGAGCTCCTACAATGAGCAGTTCTTC.

The chain is built from TRBV20-1 and TRBJ2-3; D uncertain. The germline V gene has CDR1 DFQATT and CDR2 SNEGSKA (reference sequence). The CDR3 loop spans 12 amino acids. V lost 3 bases, J lost 7 bases, and 11 bases lay in between. Here the CDR3 reads CSASLAEYTQYF. CDR3 nucleotide sequence: TGCAGTGCTAGCCTCGCGGAGTATACGCAGTATTTT.

This clonotype was seen more than once but under ten times. The rearrangement links TRBV7-2 to TRBJ2-5, with D possibly TRBD2 on 5 matching bases. The CDR3 loop spans 15 amino acids. The V and J ends lost 2 bases and 5 bases respectively, with 15 bases between them. Per the germline V gene, CDR1 is SGHTA and CDR2 is FQGNSA. Here the CDR3 reads CASSLFSRGKETQYF. The DNA for the CDR3 is TGTGCCAGCAGCTTATTTAGCCGAGGGAAGGAGACCCAGTACTTC.